A selection of T cell receptor beta chains follows, all from one sample in a study of T cells after yellow fever vaccination. A single record per CDR3 protein comes from TCRdb applying MiXCR to the 5' RACE reads. The sample has hundreds of thousands of distinct CDR3 sequences, about 13% seen once; the top ten hold roughly an eighth. The sample was PBMCs, taken on the day of the yellow fever booster vaccination. The receptors were gathered from a man under 40 who received the YFV17D yellow fever vaccine. CDR3s leave out the opening cysteine and the closing phenylalanine or tryptophan. D genes are given only for firm matches.

TRBV5-4,.,TRBJ1-2,ASSPPGQGIYGYT
TRBV7-6,.,TRBJ2-7,ASSLAFWQGFDEQY
TRBV15,.,TRBJ1-5,ATSRQGRGNQPQH
TRBV3-1,.,TRBJ2-1,ASGAGYSYNEQF
TRBV6-2/TRBV6-3,.,TRBJ2-5,ASSYPGSGTQY
TRBV6-2/TRBV6-3,.,TRBJ2-1,ASSYSGTSNEQF
TRBV20-1,.,TRBJ1-4,SAHRDTEKLF
TRBV11-2,.,TRBJ2-5,ASSLDRPRLKETQY
TRBV12-3/TRBV12-4,TRBD1,TRBJ1-3,ASSRRSGQGGGFSGNTIY
TRBV20-1,.,TRBJ2-3,SAPVDSSTDTQY
TRBV5-1,.,TRBJ1-1,ASSLGPPLPAF
TRBV18,.,TRBJ2-1,ASCIARYNEQF
TRBV7-9,TRBD1,TRBJ1-2,ASSPRTQGDGYT
TRBV29-1,.,TRBJ2-2,SVAGRGNTGELF
TRBV15,.,TRBJ2-7,ATSRDSQGYYEQY
TRBV19,.,TRBJ2-1,ASSALLARFHNEQF
TRBV6-2/TRBV6-3,.,TRBJ2-3,ASPRWEAGTGEGKDTQY
TRBV6-4,.,TRBJ1-2,ASSVGIGGGYT
TRBV7-2,.,TRBJ2-1,ASSLPDYEQF
TRBV3-1,.,TRBJ2-4,ASSPEPQLVRNIQY
TRBV6-2/TRBV6-3,.,TRBJ2-1,ASSNGPKQF
TRBV7-9,.,TRBJ2-3,ASSLRGPADTQY
TRBV5-1,.,TRBJ2-7,ASSLGAGKNSDEQY
TRBV20-1,.,TRBJ2-1,SARDGDFANEQF
TRBV14,.,TRBJ2-7,ASSQVQNYEQY
TRBV12-3/TRBV12-4,.,TRBJ1-6,ASSWGSPLH
TRBV4-3,.,TRBJ2-3,ASSQSLHGKTDTQY
TRBV20-1,.,TRBJ2-2,SARRTAGTGELF
TRBV7-3,.,TRBJ1-1,ASSSRHNTEAF
TRBV3-1,TRBD2,TRBJ2-1,ASSDRTSGRVF
TRBV18,.,TRBJ1-1,ATSVGPMNTEAF
TRBV29-1,.,TRBJ1-1,SALREMASTEAF
TRBV7-9,TRBD1,TRBJ2-7,ASSFGQGARGEQY
TRBV3-1,TRBD2,TRBJ2-1,ASSQDIQAGGEEQF
TRBV5-1,.,TRBJ2-1,ASNRGRYNEQF
TRBV29-1,.,TRBJ2-7,SVVGLKGDYEQY
TRBV29-1,TRBD2,TRBJ2-3,SARTSGWGGTDTQY
TRBV6-5,.,TRBJ2-2,ASSYATKGAGELF
TRBV29-1,.,TRBJ1-5,SVVFGSNQPQH
TRBV6-1,.,TRBJ2-1,ASSELARYNEQF
TRBV11-2,TRBD2,TRBJ2-7,ASSLSLAGATYEQY
TRBV7-3,.,TRBJ2-1,ASSAKAINEQF
TRBV20-1,.,TRBJ2-4,SASISAGGNIQY
TRBV6-5,.,TRBJ2-4,ASSSPASGVHIQY
TRBV11-3,TRBD2,TRBJ2-3,ASSSREGPYTQY
TRBV6-5,.,TRBJ2-6,ASSSAGSGANVLT
TRBV11-2,TRBD2,TRBJ2-2,ASKSASGSGYLAGELF
TRBV10-3,TRBD2,TRBJ2-6,AISGYSEGGASRSGANVLT
TRBV10-2,TRBD2,TRBJ2-3,ASSFAASGRPLGDTQY
TRBV28,.,TRBJ1-6,ATREAGDSPLH
TRBV6-2/TRBV6-3,.,TRBJ2-7,ASSPALGKSYEQY
TRBV20-1,.,TRBJ1-5,SARDAGNAQPQH
TRBV29-1,TRBD2,TRBJ2-7,SVKTSGSYEQY
TRBV27,.,TRBJ2-3,ASSQGLQAKTDTQY
TRBV20-1,TRBD1,TRBJ2-3,SADRVPDTQY
TRBV28,.,TRBJ2-3,ASISNTDTQY
TRBV15,TRBD2,TRBJ2-1,ATGALAGGRNEQF
TRBV7-2,.,TRBJ2-5,ASSFLGSQAGKETQY